The TCR beta chain under discussion was sequenced for a study of T cells after yellow fever vaccination. TCRdb processed the 5' RACE reads anew with MiXCR; each CDR3 protein has one entry. Of fewer than 450,000 distinct CDR3 sequences in the sample, about 4% are singletons; the top ten hold 20% to 25%. In this sample, this clonotype turned up many times. Germline loops: CDR1 MNHNY, CDR2 SVGAGI (reference sequence). Between the trimmed V and J ends, which lost 2 bases and 7 bases, there was a span of 9 bases. This CDR3 contains 13 residues. The chain combines TRBV6-6 with TRBJ1-5, with a weak D call TRBD1 (5 bases). Sample: PBMCs, taken 5 days after the yellow fever booster vaccination. The clonotype originates from a man aged 18 to 29 who received the YFV17D yellow fever vaccine. CDR3 DNA: TGTGCCAGCAGTTACAATTCAGGGCAGCCCCAGCATTTT. Translated, it gives CASSYNSGQPQHF.